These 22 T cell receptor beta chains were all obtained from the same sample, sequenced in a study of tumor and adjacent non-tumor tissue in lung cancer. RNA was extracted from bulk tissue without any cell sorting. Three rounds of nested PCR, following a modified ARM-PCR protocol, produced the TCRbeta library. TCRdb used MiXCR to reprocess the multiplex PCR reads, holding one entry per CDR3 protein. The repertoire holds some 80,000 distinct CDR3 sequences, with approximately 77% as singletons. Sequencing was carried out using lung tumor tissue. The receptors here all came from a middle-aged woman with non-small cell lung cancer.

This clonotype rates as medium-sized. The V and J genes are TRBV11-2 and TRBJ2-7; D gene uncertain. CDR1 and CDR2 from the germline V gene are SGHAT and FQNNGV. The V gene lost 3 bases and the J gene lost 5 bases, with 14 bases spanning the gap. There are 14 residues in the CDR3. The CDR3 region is CASSFSGFVHEQYF. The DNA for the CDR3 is TGTGCCAGCAGCTTTAGTGGGTTCGTCCACGAGCAGTACTTC.

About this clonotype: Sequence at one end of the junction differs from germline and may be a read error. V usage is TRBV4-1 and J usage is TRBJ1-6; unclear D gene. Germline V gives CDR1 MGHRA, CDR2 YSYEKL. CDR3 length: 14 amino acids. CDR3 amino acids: CSSNPGLNNSPVHF. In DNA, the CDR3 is TGCTCCAGCAACCCCGGACTCAACAATTCACCCGTCCACTTT.

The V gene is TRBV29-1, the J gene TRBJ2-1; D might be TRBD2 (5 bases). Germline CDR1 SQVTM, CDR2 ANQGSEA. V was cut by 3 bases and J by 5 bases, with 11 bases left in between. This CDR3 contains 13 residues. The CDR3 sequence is CSVEGSFNNEQFF. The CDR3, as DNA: TGCAGCGTTGAGGGGAGCTTCAACAATGAGCAGTTCTTC.

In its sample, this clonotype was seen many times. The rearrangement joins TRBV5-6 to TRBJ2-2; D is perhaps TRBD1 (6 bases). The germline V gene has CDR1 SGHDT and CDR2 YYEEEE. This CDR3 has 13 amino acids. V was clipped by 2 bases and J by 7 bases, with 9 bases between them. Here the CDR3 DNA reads TGTGCCAGCAGCTTACCACAGGGCGGGGAGCTGTTTTTT. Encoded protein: CASSLPQGGELFF.

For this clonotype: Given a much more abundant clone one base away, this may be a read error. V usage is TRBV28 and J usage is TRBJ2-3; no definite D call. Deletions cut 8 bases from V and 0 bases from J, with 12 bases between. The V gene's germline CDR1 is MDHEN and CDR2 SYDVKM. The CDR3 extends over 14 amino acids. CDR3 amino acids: CASGRYTSTDTQYF. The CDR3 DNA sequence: TGTGCCAGCGGCCGGTACACTAGCACAGATACGCAGTATTTT.

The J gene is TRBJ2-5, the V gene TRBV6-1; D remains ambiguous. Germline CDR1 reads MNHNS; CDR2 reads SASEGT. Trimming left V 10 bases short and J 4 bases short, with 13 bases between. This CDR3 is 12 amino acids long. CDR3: CATRYRGETQYF. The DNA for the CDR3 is TGTGCCACCCGGTACAGAGGAGAGACCCAGTACTTC.

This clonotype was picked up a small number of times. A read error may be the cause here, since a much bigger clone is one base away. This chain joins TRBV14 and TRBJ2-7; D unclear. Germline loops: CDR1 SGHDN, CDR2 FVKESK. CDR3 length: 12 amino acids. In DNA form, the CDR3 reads TGTGCCATCAGCCAAGTACGTAACGAGCAGTACTTC. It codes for CAISQVRNEQYF. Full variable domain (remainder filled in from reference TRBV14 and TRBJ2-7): EAGVTQFPSHSVIEKGQTVTLRCDPISGHDNLYWYRRVMGKEIKFLLHFVKESKQDESGMPNNRFLAERTGGTYSTLKVQPAELEDSGVYFCAISQVRNEQYFGPGTRLTVT.

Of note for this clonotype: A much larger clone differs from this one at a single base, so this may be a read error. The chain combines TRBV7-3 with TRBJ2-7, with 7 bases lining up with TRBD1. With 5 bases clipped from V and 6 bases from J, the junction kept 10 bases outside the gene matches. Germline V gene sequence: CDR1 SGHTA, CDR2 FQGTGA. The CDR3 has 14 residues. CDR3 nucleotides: TGTGCCAGCAGCATTTCGGGACAGACCTGCGAGCAGTACTTC. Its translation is CASSISGQTCEQYF.

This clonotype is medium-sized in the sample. CDR3 protein: CASRDRENSPLHF. The CDR3 DNA reads as TGTGCCAGCAGGGACAGGGAAAATTCACCCCTCCACTTT. V is TRBV6-6 and J is TRBJ1-6, with 8 bases that match TRBD1. The CDR3 extends over 13 amino acids. Per the germline V gene, CDR1 is MNHNY and CDR2 is SVGAGI (reference sequence). The ends lost 6 bases at V and 7 bases at J; junction bases unmatched: 2.

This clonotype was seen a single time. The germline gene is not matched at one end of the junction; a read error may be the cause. DNA of the CDR3: TGCAGCGTTCTTAGGGAGACTAGCACGGATACGCAGTATTTT. Amino acid sequence: CSVLRETSTDTQYF. The gene calls are TRBV29-1 and TRBJ2-3; 7 bases are shared with TRBD2. CDR3 length: 14 amino acids. Germline loops: CDR1 SQVTM, CDR2 ANQGSEA.

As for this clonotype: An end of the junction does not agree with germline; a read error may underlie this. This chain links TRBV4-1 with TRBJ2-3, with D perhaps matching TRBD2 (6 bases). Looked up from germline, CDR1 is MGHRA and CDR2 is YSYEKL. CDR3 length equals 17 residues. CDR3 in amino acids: CACSQDIISGSRNTQYF. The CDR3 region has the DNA TGCGCCTGCAGCCAAGATATAATTTCCGGGAGCAGAAATACGCAGTATTTT.

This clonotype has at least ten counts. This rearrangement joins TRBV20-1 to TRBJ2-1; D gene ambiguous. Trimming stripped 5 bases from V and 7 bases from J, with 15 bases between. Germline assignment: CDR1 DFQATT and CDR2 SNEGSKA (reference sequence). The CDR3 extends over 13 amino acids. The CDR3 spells CSAVSTILNEQFF. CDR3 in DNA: TGCAGTGCTGTCTCGACAATTTTGAATGAGCAGTTCTTC.

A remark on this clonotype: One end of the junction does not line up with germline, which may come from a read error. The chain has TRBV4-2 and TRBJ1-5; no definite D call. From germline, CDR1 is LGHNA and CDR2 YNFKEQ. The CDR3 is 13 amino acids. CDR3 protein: CTSSQDTYQPQHF. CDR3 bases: TGTACCAGCAGCCAAGATACGTACCAGCCCCAGCATTTT.

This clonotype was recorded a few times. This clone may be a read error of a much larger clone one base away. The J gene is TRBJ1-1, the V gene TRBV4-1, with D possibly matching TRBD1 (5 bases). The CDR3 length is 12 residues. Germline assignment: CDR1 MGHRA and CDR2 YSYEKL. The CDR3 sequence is CASSRRGTKAFF. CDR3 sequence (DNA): TGCGCCAGCAGCCGGAGGGGCACTAAAGCTTTCTTT.

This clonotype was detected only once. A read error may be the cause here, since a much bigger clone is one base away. In DNA form, the CDR3 reads TGCAGTTCCCCCTGGTCCCAGGGGTCAGATACGCAGTATTTT. Protein product: CSSPWSQGSDTQYF. The V and J genes are TRBV20-1 and TRBJ2-3; D may be TRBD1 (6 bases). The CDR3 is 14 amino acids. Between the trimmed V and J ends, which lost 8 bases and 4 bases, there was a span of 19 bases. Germline V gene sequence: CDR1 DFQATT, CDR2 SNEGSKA (reference sequence).

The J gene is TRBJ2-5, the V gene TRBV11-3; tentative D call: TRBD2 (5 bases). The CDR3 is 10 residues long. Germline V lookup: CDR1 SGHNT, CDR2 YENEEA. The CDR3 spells CTNCGRTQYF. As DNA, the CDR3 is TGTACCAACTGCGGGCGGACCCAGTACTTC.

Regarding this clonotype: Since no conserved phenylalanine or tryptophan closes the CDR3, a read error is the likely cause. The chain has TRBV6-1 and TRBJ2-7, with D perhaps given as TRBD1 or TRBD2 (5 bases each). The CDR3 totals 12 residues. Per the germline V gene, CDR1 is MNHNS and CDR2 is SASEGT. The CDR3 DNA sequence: TGTGCCAGCATTGAATGGGGACCGGAGCAGTACCTC. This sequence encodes CASIEWGPEQYL.

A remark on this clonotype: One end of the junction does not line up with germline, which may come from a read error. The chain's CDR3 is CVSSFNGGVVNEQFF. The CDR3 region has the DNA TGTGTCAGCAGTTTTAATGGGGGAGTAGTCAATGAGCAGTTCTTC. The chain links TRBV12-3 or TRBV12-4 to TRBJ2-1; D might be TRBD1 or TRBD2, each matching 5 bases. The CDR3 consists of 15 residues.

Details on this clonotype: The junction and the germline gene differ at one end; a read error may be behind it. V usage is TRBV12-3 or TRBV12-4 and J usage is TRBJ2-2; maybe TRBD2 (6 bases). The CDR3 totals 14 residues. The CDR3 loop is CASSSAGRTGKLFF. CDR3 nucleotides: TGTGCCAGCAGTTCGGCAGGGAGGACCGGGAAGCTGTTTTTC.

CDR3 in amino acids: CASSHNIMGVNTEAFF. CDR3 nucleotides: TGTGCCAGCAGTCACAATATCATGGGGGTGAACACTGAAGCTTTCTTT. The chain has TRBV21-1 and TRBJ1-1; the D call TRBD1 from the table was never checked on the DNA. TRBV21-1 corresponds to a pseudogene. CDR3 length: 16 amino acids.

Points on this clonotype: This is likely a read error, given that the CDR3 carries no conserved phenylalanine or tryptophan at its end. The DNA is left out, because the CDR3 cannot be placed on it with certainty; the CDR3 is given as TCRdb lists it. CDR3 in amino acids: CASSLETGTYERYY. This chain joins TRBV11-1 and TRBJ2-7; TRBD1 was called by the table and not checked on the DNA. The CDR3 has 14 residues if both end residues are counted. CDR1 is SGHAT and CDR2 is FQDESV in the germline V gene (reference sequence).

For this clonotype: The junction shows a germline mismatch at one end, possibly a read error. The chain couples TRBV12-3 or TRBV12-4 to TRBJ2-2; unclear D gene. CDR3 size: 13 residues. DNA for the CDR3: TGTGCCAACACCCCACAGTCCACCAGGGAGCTGTTTTTT. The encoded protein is CANTPQSTRELFF.